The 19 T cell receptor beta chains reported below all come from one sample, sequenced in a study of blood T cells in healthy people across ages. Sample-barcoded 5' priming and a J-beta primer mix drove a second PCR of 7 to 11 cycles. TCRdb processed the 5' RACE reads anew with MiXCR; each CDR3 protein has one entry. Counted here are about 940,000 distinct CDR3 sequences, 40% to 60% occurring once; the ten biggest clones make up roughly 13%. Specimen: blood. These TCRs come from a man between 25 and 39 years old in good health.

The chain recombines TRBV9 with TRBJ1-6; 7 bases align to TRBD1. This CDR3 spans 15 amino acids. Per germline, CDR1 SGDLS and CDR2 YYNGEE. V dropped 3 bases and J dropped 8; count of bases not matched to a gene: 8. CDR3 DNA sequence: TGTGCCAGCAGCGCTGCAGGGGGTCTGGATTCACCCCTCCACTTT. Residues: CASSAAGGLDSPLHF. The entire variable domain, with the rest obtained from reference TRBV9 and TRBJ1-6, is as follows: DSGVTQTPKHLITATGQRVTLRCSPRSGDLSVYWYQQSLDQGLQFLIQYYNGEERAKGNILERFSAQQFPDLHSELNLSSLELGDSALYFCASSAAGGLDSPLHFGNGTRLTVT.

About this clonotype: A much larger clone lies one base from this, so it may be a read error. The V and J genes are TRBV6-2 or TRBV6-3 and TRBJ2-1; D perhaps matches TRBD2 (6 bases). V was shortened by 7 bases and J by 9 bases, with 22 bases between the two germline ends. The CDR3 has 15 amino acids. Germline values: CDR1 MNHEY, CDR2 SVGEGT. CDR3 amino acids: CASNFLSDSEGEQFF. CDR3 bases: TGTGCCAGCAATTTCCTATCGGACTCGGAGGGTGAGCAGTTCTTC.

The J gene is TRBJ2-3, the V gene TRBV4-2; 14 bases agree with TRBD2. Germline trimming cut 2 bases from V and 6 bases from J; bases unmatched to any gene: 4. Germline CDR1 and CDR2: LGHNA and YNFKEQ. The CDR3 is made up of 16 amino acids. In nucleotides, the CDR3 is TGTGCCAGCAGCCAACTGACTAGCGGGGGGGTGGATACGCAGTATTTT. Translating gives CASSQLTSGGVDTQYF.

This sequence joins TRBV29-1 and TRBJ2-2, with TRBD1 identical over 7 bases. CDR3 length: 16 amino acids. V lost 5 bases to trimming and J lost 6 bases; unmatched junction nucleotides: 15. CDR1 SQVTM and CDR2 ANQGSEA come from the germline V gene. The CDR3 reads CSVLPTGKARAGELFF. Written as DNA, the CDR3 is TGCAGCGTTCTCCCGACAGGGAAGGCGAGGGCCGGGGAGCTGTTTTTT.

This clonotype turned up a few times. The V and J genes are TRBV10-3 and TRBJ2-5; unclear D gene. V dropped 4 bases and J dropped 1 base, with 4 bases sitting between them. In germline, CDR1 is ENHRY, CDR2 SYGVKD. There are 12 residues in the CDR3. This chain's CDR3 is CAISAFQETQYF. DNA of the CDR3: TGTGCCATCAGTGCTTTCCAAGAGACCCAGTACTTC.

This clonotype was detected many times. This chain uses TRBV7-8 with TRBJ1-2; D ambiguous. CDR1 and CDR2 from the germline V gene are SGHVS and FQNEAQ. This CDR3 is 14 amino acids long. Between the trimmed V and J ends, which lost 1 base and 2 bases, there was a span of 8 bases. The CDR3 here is CASSLERGNYGYTF. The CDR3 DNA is TGTGCCAGCAGCTTAGAGCGGGGAAACTATGGCTACACCTTC.

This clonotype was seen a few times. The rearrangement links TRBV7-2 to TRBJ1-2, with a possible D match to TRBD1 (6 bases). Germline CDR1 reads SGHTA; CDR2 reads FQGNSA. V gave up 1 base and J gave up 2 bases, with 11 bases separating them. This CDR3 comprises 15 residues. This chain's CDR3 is CASSLDNRVNYGYTF. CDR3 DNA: TGTGCCAGCAGCTTAGACAACAGGGTCAACTATGGCTACACCTTC.

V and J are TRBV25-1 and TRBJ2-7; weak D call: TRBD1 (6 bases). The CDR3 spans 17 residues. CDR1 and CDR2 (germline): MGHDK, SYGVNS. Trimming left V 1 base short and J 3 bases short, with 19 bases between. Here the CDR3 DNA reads TGTGCCAGCAGTGAATCGGGGCAGGGGCGTGCTTTCTACGAGCAGTACTTC. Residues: CASSESGQGRAFYEQYF.

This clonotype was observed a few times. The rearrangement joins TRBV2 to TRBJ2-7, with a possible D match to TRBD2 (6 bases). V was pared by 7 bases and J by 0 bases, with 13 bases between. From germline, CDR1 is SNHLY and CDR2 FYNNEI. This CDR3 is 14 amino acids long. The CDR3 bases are TGTGCCAGCAACCGGGACGGGAGCTCCTACGAGCAGTACTTC. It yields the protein CASNRDGSSYEQYF.

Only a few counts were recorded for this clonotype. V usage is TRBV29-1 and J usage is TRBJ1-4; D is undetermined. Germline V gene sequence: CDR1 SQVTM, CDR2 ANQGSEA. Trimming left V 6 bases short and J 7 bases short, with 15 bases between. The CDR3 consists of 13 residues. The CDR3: CSVARKAGEKLFF. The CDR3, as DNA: TGCAGCGTCGCCCGGAAGGCGGGTGAAAAACTGTTTTTT.

The CDR3 reads CASSPRIFTYEQYF. CDR3 DNA sequence: TGTGCCAGCAGCCCGCGAATTTTCACCTACGAGCAGTACTTC. The rearrangement joins TRBV7-2 to TRBJ2-7; D gene ambiguous. Germline CDR1 is SGHTA and CDR2 is FQGNSA. The V and J ends lost 5 bases and 2 bases respectively, with 13 bases between them. This CDR3 has 14 residues.

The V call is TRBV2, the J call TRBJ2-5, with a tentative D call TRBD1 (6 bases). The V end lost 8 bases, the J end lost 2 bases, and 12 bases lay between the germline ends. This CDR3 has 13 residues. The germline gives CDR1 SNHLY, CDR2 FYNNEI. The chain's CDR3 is CASLRQEQETQYF. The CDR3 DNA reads TGTGCCAGCCTGAGACAGGAGCAAGAGACCCAGTACTTC. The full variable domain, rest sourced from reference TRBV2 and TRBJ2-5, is EPEVTQTPSHQVTQMGQEVILRCVPISNHLYFYWYRQILGQKVEFLVSFYNNEISEKSEIFDDQFSVERPDGSNFTLKIRSTKLEDSAMYFCASLRQEQETQYFGPGTRLLVL.

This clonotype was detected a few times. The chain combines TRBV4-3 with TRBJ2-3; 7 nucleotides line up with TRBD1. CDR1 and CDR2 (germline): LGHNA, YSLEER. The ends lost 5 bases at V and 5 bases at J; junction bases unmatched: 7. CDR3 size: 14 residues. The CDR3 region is CASSLATGIDTQYF. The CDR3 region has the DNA TGCGCCAGCAGCTTAGCGACAGGGATAGATACGCAGTATTTT.

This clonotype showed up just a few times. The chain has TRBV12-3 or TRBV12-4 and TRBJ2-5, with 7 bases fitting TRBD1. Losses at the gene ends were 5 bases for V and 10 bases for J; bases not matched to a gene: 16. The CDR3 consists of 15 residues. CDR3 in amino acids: CASSLNPQGVGNQYF. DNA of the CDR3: TGTGCCAGCAGTCTAAACCCTCAGGGGGTCGGGAACCAGTACTTC.

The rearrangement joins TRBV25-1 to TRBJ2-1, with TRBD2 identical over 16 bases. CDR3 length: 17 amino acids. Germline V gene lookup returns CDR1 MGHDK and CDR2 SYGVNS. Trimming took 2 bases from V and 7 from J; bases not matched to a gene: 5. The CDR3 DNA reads TGTGCCAGCAGTGAAGGGACTAGCGGGGGGGCGGAAAATGAGCAGTTCTTC. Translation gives CASSEGTSGGAENEQFF.

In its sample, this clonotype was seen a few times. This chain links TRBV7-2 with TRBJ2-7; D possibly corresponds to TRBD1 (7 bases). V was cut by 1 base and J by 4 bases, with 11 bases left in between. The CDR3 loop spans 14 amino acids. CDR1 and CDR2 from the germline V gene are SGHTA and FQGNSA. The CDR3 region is CASSLETGRYEQYF. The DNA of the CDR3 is TGTGCCAGCAGCTTAGAGACAGGGAGGTACGAGCAGTACTTC.

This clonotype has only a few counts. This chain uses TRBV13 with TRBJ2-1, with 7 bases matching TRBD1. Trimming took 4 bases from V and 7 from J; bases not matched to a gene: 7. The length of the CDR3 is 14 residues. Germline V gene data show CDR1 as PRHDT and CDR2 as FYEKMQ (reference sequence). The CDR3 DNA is TGTGCCAGCAGCTCAGGGGACAGTAAGAATGAGCAGTTCTTC. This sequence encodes CASSSGDSKNEQFF.

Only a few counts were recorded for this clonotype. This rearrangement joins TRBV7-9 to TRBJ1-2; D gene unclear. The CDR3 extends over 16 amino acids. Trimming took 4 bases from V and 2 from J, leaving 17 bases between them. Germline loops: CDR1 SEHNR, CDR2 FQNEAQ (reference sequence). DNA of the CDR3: TGTGCCAGCAGCTCTCGTTGGGCAGACTCCAACTATGGCTACACCTTC. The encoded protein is CASSSRWADSNYGYTF. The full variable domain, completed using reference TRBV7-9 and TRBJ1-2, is DTGVSQNPRHKITKRGQNVTFRCDPISEHNRLYWYRQTLGQGPEFLTYFQNEAQLEKSRLLSDRFSAERPKGSFSTLEIQRTEQGDSAMYLCASSSRWADSNYGYTFGSGTRLTVV.

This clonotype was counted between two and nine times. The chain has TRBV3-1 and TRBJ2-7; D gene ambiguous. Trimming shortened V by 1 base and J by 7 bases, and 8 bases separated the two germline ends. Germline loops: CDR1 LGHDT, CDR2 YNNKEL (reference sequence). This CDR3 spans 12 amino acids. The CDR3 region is CASSQVGVEQYF. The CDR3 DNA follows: TGTGCCAGCAGCCAAGTAGGAGTTGAGCAGTACTTC.